Presented here are 12 T cell receptor beta chains from one specimen sequenced in a study of cytomegalovirus exposure and HLA in healthy donors (dated by TCRdb to the late 2010s). Library creation used the immunoSEQ multiplex PCR assay. For the multiplex PCR, a mixture combining 60 forward primers for TCR Vbeta segments and 13 reverse primers for TCR Jbeta segments was used. Imported from immuneACCESS, the table was reduced by TCRdb to in-frame sequences with V and J called. These copies leave out some clones; in studies compared against another copy, an unresolved V gene accounts for under half, and the cause of the remainder is not known. Recorded for this sample are fewer than 150,000 clones; around 77% of them occurred a single time. 3.5% to 4.5% of the sample rests with the top ten. Sequenced input: PBMCs. The receptors derive from a human donor in good health.

The rearrangement uses TRBV27 and TRBJ2-1; 11 bases are shared with TRBD2. The length of the CDR3 is 16 residues. Germline V CDR1 and CDR2: MNHEY, SMNVEV (reference sequence). V lost 6 bases, J lost 2 bases, and 6 bases stayed unmatched. The CDR3 loop is CASSLAGGAPYNEQFF. In nucleotides, the CDR3 is TGTGCCAGCAGCCTAGCGGGAGGCGCCCCCTACAATGAGCAGTTCTTC.

This sequence joins TRBV19 and TRBJ2-5; 10 nucleotides align to TRBD1. The DNA end lines up better with TRBJ2-7; the J call may be wrong. Germline CDR1 LNHDA, CDR2 SQIVND (reference sequence). The CDR3 has 14 amino acids. The chain's CDR3 is CASSGDRGPYEQYF. The CDR3 nucleotides read TGTGCCAGTAGTGGGGACAGGGGTCCCTACGAGCAGTACTTC.

The V call is TRBV30, the J call TRBJ2-7; maybe TRBD1 (5 bases). Between the trimmed V and J ends, which lost 0 bases and 5 bases, there was a span of 17 bases. CDR3 length: 15 amino acids. Germline lookup yields CDR1 GTSNPN and CDR2 SVGIG (reference sequence). The CDR3 DNA reads TGTGCCTGGAGTGTAATTGCGTCCAGGGCCAACGAGCAGTACTTC. Translation: CAWSVIASRANEQYF.

V usage is TRBV30 and J usage is TRBJ2-5; 8 bases are a match to TRBD2. Germline V gene lookup returns CDR1 GTSNPN and CDR2 SVGIG (reference sequence). The CDR3 has 15 residues. Losses at the gene ends were 3 bases for V and 1 base for J; bases not matched to a gene: 7. The CDR3 sequence is CAWRNSGEPQETQYF. As DNA, the CDR3 is TGTGCCTGGAGAAATAGCGGGGAGCCCCAAGAGACCCAGTACTTC. Full variable domain (rest looked up from reference TRBV30 and TRBJ2-5): SQTIHQWPATLVQPVGSPLSLECTVEGTSNPNLYWYRQAAGRGLQLLFYSVGIGQISSEVPQNLSASRPQDRQFILSSKKLLLSDSGFYLCAWRNSGEPQETQYFGPGTRLLVL.

Comments on this clone: One end of the junction does not line up with germline, which may come from a read error. The genes are TRBV5-1 and TRBJ2-1; TRBD2 aligns across 10 bases. Germline V gene sequence: CDR1 SGHRS, CDR2 YFSETQ. CDR3 length: 13 residues. CDR3 in DNA: TGTGCCAGCAGCTCCGGACTAGCGGAGGGGCAGTTCTTC. It is translated as CASSSGLAEGQFF.

The chain combines TRBV2 with TRBJ1-2; D unclear. With 6 bases removed from V and 3 bases from J, the gap between germline ends came to 14 bases. Germline CDR1 is SNHLY and CDR2 is FYNNEI. The CDR3 loop spans 14 amino acids. The CDR3 loop is CASSTLEGHYGYTF. The CDR3 coding sequence is TGTGCCAGCAGCACTTTGGAGGGCCACTATGGCTACACCTTC.

The chain employs TRBV14 and TRBJ1-6, with a tentative D call TRBD1 (6 bases). CDR3 length: 14 residues. V dropped 4 bases and J dropped 7 bases, with 11 bases sitting between them. Germline values: CDR1 SGHDN, CDR2 FVKESK. CDR3: CASSRGTKNSPLHF. For the CDR3, the DNA is TGTGCCAGCAGCCGGGGGACAAAGAATTCACCCCTCCACTTT.

The chain joins TRBV21-1 to TRBJ1-5; whether TRBD1, the table's D call, matches the DNA was not checked. TRBV21-1 is a pseudogene. CDR3 length equals 19 residues. For the CDR3, the DNA is TGTGCCAGCAGCAAAGTCGACAGGGTAACGATTTGGAGCAATCAGCCCCAGCATTTT. Its protein is CASSKVDRVTIWSNQPQHF.

The rearrangement links TRBV11-2 to TRBJ1-4, with TRBD1 identical over 8 bases. The CDR3 contains 16 residues. Germline lookup yields CDR1 SGHAT and CDR2 FQNNGV. J was trimmed by 0 bases and V by 5 bases; bases with no gene match: 5. DNA of the CDR3: TGTGCCAGCAGCATGACAGGGGTAGCAACTAATGAAAAACTGTTTTTT. It yields the protein CASSMTGVATNEKLFF. The whole variable domain, remainder taken from reference TRBV11-2 and TRBJ1-4, is EAGVAQSPRYKIIEKRQSVAFWCNPISGHATLYWYQQILGQGPKLLIQFQNNGVVDDSQLPKDRFSAERLKGVDSTLKIQPAKLEDSAVYLCASSMTGVATNEKLFFGSGTQLSVL.

The chain employs TRBV6-1 and TRBJ2-7, with TRBD1 as a possible D gene (5 bases). Germline V lookup: CDR1 MNHNS, CDR2 SASEGT. The CDR3 runs 13 residues. V was pared by 7 bases and J by 5 bases, with 15 bases between. The chain's CDR3 is CASKGLVPDEQYF. The CDR3 DNA follows: TGTGCCAGCAAGGGGCTAGTCCCGGACGAGCAGTACTTC.

The gene calls are TRBV10-1 and TRBJ2-7; 9 bases are shared with TRBD2. The CDR3 is 14 residues long. J gave up 6 bases and V 3 bases, and 6 bases lay outside the gene matches. The germline V gene has CDR1 WNHNN and CDR2 SYGVQD (reference sequence). CDR3 amino acids: CASSESAGGREQYF. The CDR3 coding sequence is TGCGCCAGCAGTGAATCGGCGGGAGGGCGCGAGCAGTACTTC.

In this sample, this clone turned up a few times. The chain uses TRBV27 and TRBJ2-7; 12 nucleotides line up with TRBD2. The trim removed 5 bases at V and 7 bases at J, leaving 6 bases unmatched. The germline CDR1 and CDR2 sequences are MNHEY and SMNVEV (reference sequence). The CDR3 runs 14 residues. CDR3 bases: TGTGCCAGCAGTCTGACTAGCGGGGGATCGGAGCAGTACTTC. It yields the protein CASSLTSGGSEQYF.